This TCR beta chain was captured by sequencing in a study of identical twins. V dropped 4 bases and J dropped 2; count of bases not matched to a gene: 2. This CDR3 has 13 amino acids. Germline V lookup: CDR1 LNHNV, CDR2 YYDKDF (reference sequence). TCRdb reanalysed the 5' RACE reads using MiXCR and keeps one entry per CDR3 protein. The sample holds around 250,000 distinct CDR3 sequences, approximately 11% seen once. This clonotype was detected a few times. This same sample was also taken into another study, of yellow fever vaccine responses in identical twins. From that second work: Twins' vaccine T cell responses were reported to seem partly convergent and partly personalized.

Sequencing was carried out using memory (CD45RO+) T cells sorted from blood. The V call is TRBV15, the J call TRBJ2-7; TRBD1 aligns across 7 bases. The TCR comes from a woman between 18 and 30 years old in good health. CDR3 sequence reads: CATSNGQAYEQYF. CDR3 sequence (DNA): TGTGCCACCAGCAATGGACAGGCCTACGAGCAGTACTTC.